The 27 T cell receptor beta chains below were found in one sample sequenced in a study of beta chain features in type 1 diabetes. Study-wide findings and caveats: Shorter TCRB CDR3s, moderately but significantly so, were found in Type 1 diabetes patients in all four CD4+ subsets.

Sequenced material consisted of expressed TCRB transcripts (all of the isolated RNA was reverse transcribed). Sequencing was performed with immunoSEQ multiplex PCR; in TCRdb, only in-frame clones are kept and a portion is missing. Among around 150,000 clones, about 9% were seen once, and the ten largest hold approximately 0.56%. Antigen specificity for these receptors is unknown. The sample was central memory CD4+ T cells from blood. The receptors originated from a woman aged 18-35 years with type 1 diabetes.

J is TRBJ2-3 and V is TRBV6-5, with D perhaps TRBD1 (5 bases). The CDR3 totals 12 residues. Between the trimmed V and J ends, which lost 2 bases and 8 bases, there was a span of 8 bases. In germline, CDR1 is MNHEY, CDR2 SVGAGI. The chain's CDR3 is CASSYQGGTQYF. CDR3 nucleotide sequence: TGTGCCAGCAGTTACCAGGGCGGTACGCAGTATTTT.

This clone was picked up a small number of times. The V call is TRBV9, the J call TRBJ1-5; weak D call: TRBD1 (6 bases). V dropped 4 bases and J dropped 0 bases, with 11 bases sitting between them. Germline assignment: CDR1 SGDLS and CDR2 YYNGEE. This CDR3 contains 15 residues. The CDR3 region is CASSRQANSNQPQHF. The CDR3 nucleotides read TGTGCCAGCAGCCGACAGGCGAATAGCAATCAGCCCCAGCATTTT.

This clone has only a few counts. The rearrangement uses TRBV29-1 and TRBJ1-5; D is uncertain. The CDR3 loop spans 13 amino acids. CDR1 is SQVTM, CDR2 ANQGSEA, per germline. The ends were cut back, 6 bases at V and 6 bases at J, with 15 bases in the middle. The CDR3, as DNA: TGCAGCGTCGCTACCGGCGGATCTCAGCCCCAGCATTTT. Amino acid sequence: CSVATGGSQPQHF.

V is TRBV5-1 and J is TRBJ1-2; TRBD1 might be the D (6 bases). The germline V gene has CDR1 SGHRS and CDR2 YFSETQ. V shed 1 base and J shed 10 bases, with 20 bases lying between them. There are 15 residues in the CDR3. CDR3 sequence: CASSLYATGPPNYTF. The CDR3 bases are TGCGCCAGCAGCTTGTACGCGACAGGCCCTCCAAACTACACCTTC.

The sample holds a few counts of this clone. The chain has TRBV4-3 and TRBJ2-1, with 10 nucleotides matching TRBD2. This CDR3 contains 16 residues. Germline assignment: CDR1 LGHNA and CDR2 YSLEER. With 0 bases clipped from V and 2 bases from J, the junction kept 1 base outside the gene matches. CDR3 residues: CASSQELAGTYNEQFF. The CDR3 coding sequence is TGCGCCAGCAGCCAAGAACTAGCGGGGACCTACAATGAGCAGTTCTTC.

This rearrangement joins TRBV29-1 to TRBJ1-2; D remains unclear. Trimming removed 0 bases from V and 5 bases from J, with 7 bases in between. The CDR3 has 12 residues. Germline V gene sequence: CDR1 SQVTM, CDR2 ANQGSEA. CDR3 protein: CSVEETRYGYTF. Written as DNA, the CDR3 is TGCAGCGTTGAAGAAACCAGATATGGCTACACCTTC.

This chain connects TRBV11-3 to TRBJ2-1; weak D call: TRBD2 (5 bases). Germline CDR1 is SGHNT and CDR2 is YENEEA. Trimming took off 1 base at V and 9 bases at J, with 13 bases between the two ends. This CDR3 has 14 amino acids. CDR3 DNA sequence: TGTGCCAGCAGCTTAGGTGCTAGCTTAAGTGAGCAGTTCTTC. Its translation: CASSLGASLSEQFF.

This clone was seen a few times. The chain employs TRBV18 and TRBJ2-5; D possibly corresponds to TRBD2 (5 bases). The CDR3 totals 14 residues. The germline gives CDR1 KGHSH, CDR2 LQKENI. V lost 6 bases and J 4 bases, leaving 15 bases between the germline ends. The CDR3: CASSLGVGAETQYF. In DNA, the CDR3 is TGTGCCAGCTCCCTCGGGGTCGGTGCAGAGACCCAGTACTTC.

This chain joins TRBV18 and TRBJ2-7; no definite D call. The V and J ends lost 1 base and 1 base respectively, with 8 bases between them. Germline V gene data show CDR1 as KGHSH and CDR2 as LQKENI. This CDR3 is built from 14 residues. CDR3 in DNA: TGTGCCAGCTCACCACTCTCTCAGTCCTACGAGCAGTACTTC. It specifies CASSPLSQSYEQYF.

This chain links TRBV29-1 with TRBJ1-2; D gene uncertain. Looked up from germline, CDR1 is SQVTM and CDR2 is ANQGSEA. Trimming stripped 4 bases from V and 3 bases from J, with 9 bases between. This CDR3 is 12 amino acids long. The CDR3 DNA reads TGCAGCGTTGGGCGGGAGGACTATGGCTACACCTTC. Encoded protein: CSVGREDYGYTF.

The chain's CDR3 is CASSIGGNNEQFF. CDR3 sequence (DNA): TGTGCCAGCAGCATCGGGGGGAACAATGAGCAGTTCTTC. The chain links TRBV7-2 to TRBJ2-1; 7 nucleotides align to TRBD2. The germline V gene encodes CDR1 SGHTA and CDR2 FQGNSA. This CDR3 spans 13 amino acids. V shed 5 bases, J shed 5 bases, and the junction held 3 bases outside the gene matches.

The chain links TRBV18 to TRBJ2-7, with TRBD1 matching 10 bases. Germline V gives CDR1 KGHSH, CDR2 LQKENI. This CDR3 has 16 residues. Trimming cost V 5 bases and J 4 bases; bases outside gene matches: 11. The DNA of the CDR3 is TGTGCCAGCTCAATAGGGACAGGGGATTTGGGGTACGAGCAGTACTTC. It yields the protein CASSIGTGDLGYEQYF.

This chain connects TRBV7-2 to TRBJ2-5; D is possibly TRBD1 (6 bases). Germline assignment: CDR1 SGHTA and CDR2 FQGNSA. Trimming removed 1 base at V and 5 bases at J, with 8 bases between. The length of the CDR3 is 13 residues. CDR3 DNA sequence: TGTGCCAGCAGCTTAGGGGGGCGGGAGACCCAGTACTTC. Amino acids: CASSLGGRETQYF. The variable domain in full, with the rest retrieved from reference TRBV7-2 and TRBJ2-5, is GAGVSQSPSNKVTEKGKDVELRCDPISGHTALYWYRQSLGQGLEFLIYFQGNSAPDKSGLPSDRFSAERTGGSVSTLTIQRTQQEDSAVYLCASSLGGRETQYFGPGTRLLVL.

The sample holds a few counts of this clone. V gene TRBV7-2 combines with J gene TRBJ2-7, with 8 bases fitting TRBD1. The germline V gene encodes CDR1 SGHTA and CDR2 FQGNSA. The CDR3 covers 14 residues. V lost 5 bases and J lost 5; bases outside the gene matches: 8. The CDR3 nucleotides read TGTGCCAGCAGCCGGGGGACAGGAACCAACGAGCAGTACTTC. Translation gives CASSRGTGTNEQYF.

The chain carries TRBV19 and TRBJ1-4; no clear D. CDR3 length: 12 residues. Germline lookup yields CDR1 LNHDA and CDR2 SQIVND (reference sequence). The V gene lost 6 bases and the J gene lost 8 bases, with 10 bases spanning the gap. The CDR3 reads CASRDGGEKLFF. CDR3 bases: TGTGCCAGTAGGGATGGCGGGGAAAAACTGTTTTTT.

The V call is TRBV6-1, the J call TRBJ2-7; 10 bases map to TRBD1. With V trimmed by 7 bases and J by 3 bases, 3 bases remained unmatched. CDR1 and CDR2 (germline): MNHNS, SASEGT. The CDR3 covers 13 residues. CDR3 amino acids: CASNWDRGYEQYF. The CDR3 nucleotides read TGTGCCAGCAATTGGGACAGGGGCTACGAGCAGTACTTC.

This clone was found many times. The chain couples TRBV30 to TRBJ1-3; D might be TRBD1 (6 bases). V shed 2 bases and J shed 5 bases, with 10 bases lying between them. This CDR3 region has 13 residues. Germline V gene data show CDR1 as GTSNPN and CDR2 as SVGIG (reference sequence). The CDR3 DNA is TGTGCCTGGAGTTGGGACACCCGAAACACCATATATTTT. Amino acid sequence: CAWSWDTRNTIYF.

J is TRBJ1-2 and V is TRBV18; 7 positions agree with TRBD1. V gave up 4 bases and J gave up 9 bases; unmatched junction bases: 8. The CDR3 has 13 amino acids. The germline CDR1 and CDR2 sequences are KGHSH and LQKENI. CDR3 sequence reads: CASSLDRENRYTF. In nucleotides, the CDR3 is TGTGCCAGCTCACTTGACAGGGAAAATCGCTACACCTTC.

This clone was counted between two and nine times. The chain recombines TRBV2 with TRBJ1-6; 7 positions match TRBD1. Trimming cost V 7 bases and J 8 bases; bases outside gene matches: 8. Germline assignment: CDR1 SNHLY and CDR2 FYNNEI. The CDR3 covers 14 residues. Here the CDR3 reads CASTWGQRDSPLHF. The DNA of the CDR3 is TGTGCCAGCACTTGGGGACAGAGGGATTCACCCCTCCACTTT.

This clone was seen once. V and J are TRBV15 and TRBJ1-1, with TRBD1 matching 9 bases. The ends lost 6 bases at V and 5 bases at J; junction bases unmatched: 4. This CDR3 is built from 13 residues. The germline CDR1 and CDR2 sequences are LNHNV and YYDKDF (reference sequence). CDR3 sequence reads: CATRGTGITEAFF. CDR3 nucleotide sequence: TGTGCCACCAGGGGGACAGGGATAACTGAAGCTTTCTTT.

This clone was seen repeatedly, ten times or more. The chain recombines TRBV29-1 with TRBJ2-4, with 10 nucleotides matching TRBD1. The length of the CDR3 is 15 residues. Germline CDR1 and CDR2: SQVTM and ANQGSEA. The ends lost 7 bases at V and 7 bases at J; junction bases unmatched: 13. Here the CDR3 DNA reads TGCAGCGCTGTCAACACCGGGACAGGGGCCAACATTCAGTACTTC. Translating gives CSAVNTGTGANIQYF.

The chain uses TRBV7-9 and TRBJ2-5; TRBD2 matches at 9 bases. Looked up from germline, CDR1 is SEHNR and CDR2 is FQNEAQ (reference sequence). V dropped 0 bases and J dropped 4; count of bases not matched to a gene: 12. The CDR3 length is 18 residues. The CDR3 sequence: CASSLAKGGRALGETQYF. CDR3 DNA: TGTGCCAGCAGCTTAGCAAAGGGCGGGAGGGCCCTCGGAGAGACCCAGTACTTC. The entire variable domain, with the rest obtained from reference TRBV7-9 and TRBJ2-5, is as follows: DTGVSQNPRHKITKRGQNVTFRCDPISEHNRLYWYRQTLGQGPEFLTYFQNEAQLEKSRLLSDRFSAERPKGSFSTLEIQRTEQGDSAMYLCASSLAKGGRALGETQYFGPGTRLLVL.

V gene TRBV4-1 combines with J gene TRBJ2-5; 8 positions match TRBD1. Trimming cost V 1 base and J 4 bases; bases outside gene matches: 5. Germline loops: CDR1 MGHRA, CDR2 YSYEKL. CDR3 length: 15 amino acids. The CDR3 is CASSQAGTGGETQYF. CDR3 bases: TGCGCCAGCAGCCAAGCGGGTACAGGGGGAGAGACCCAGTACTTC.

This clone occurred a few times. The chain recombines TRBV5-1 with TRBJ2-7; TRBD1 agrees at 9 bases. The germline CDR1 and CDR2 sequences are SGHRS and YFSETQ. This CDR3 has 15 amino acids. The V and J ends lost 4 bases and 7 bases, in that order; junction bases with no gene match: 12. The CDR3 reads CASSLTADRGQEQYF. CDR3 nucleotide sequence: TGCGCCAGCAGCCTAACGGCGGACAGGGGTCAAGAGCAGTACTTC. The full variable domain, in which reference TRBV5-1 and TRBJ2-7 provide the parts outside the CDR3, is KAGVTQTPRYLIKTRGQQVTLSCSPISGHRSVSWYQQTPGQGLQFLFEYFSETQRNKGNFPGRFSGRQFSNSRSEMNVSTLELGDSALYLCASSLTADRGQEQYFGPGTRLTVT.

The chain uses TRBV4-3 and TRBJ1-4, with 8 nucleotides matching TRBD1. The CDR3 loop spans 14 amino acids. Germline loops: CDR1 LGHNA, CDR2 YSLEER. V was clipped by 1 base and J by 7 bases; unmatched bases: 2. CDR3: CASSQVTGAEKLFF. In nucleotides, the CDR3 is TGCGCCAGCAGCCAAGTGACAGGGGCTGAAAAACTGTTTTTT.

V and J are TRBV11-2 and TRBJ2-7; D ambiguous. The length of the CDR3 is 15 residues. Germline V gene sequence: CDR1 SGHAT, CDR2 FQNNGV. Trimming cost V 2 bases and J 0 bases, with 11 bases left between them. CDR3 region: CASSLTQDSSYEQYF. The CDR3 DNA follows: TGTGCCAGCAGCTTAACGCAGGATAGCTCCTACGAGCAGTACTTC.

This clone was counted only a few times. The CDR3 region is CASSTINNEQFF. Here the CDR3 DNA reads TGTGCCAGTAGTACTATTAACAATGAGCAGTTCTTC. The chain carries TRBV19 and TRBJ2-1; D is unresolved. Trimming left V 4 bases short and J 5 bases short, with 6 bases between. The CDR3 totals 12 residues. CDR1 is LNHDA and CDR2 is SQIVND in the germline V gene (reference sequence).